Included here is one TCR beta chain sequence, with context. Other DNA variants within this sample encode the same CDR3. Germline V lookup: CDR1 SEHNR, CDR2 FQNEAQ (reference sequence). V lost 2 bases to trimming and J lost 4 bases, with 14 bases between them. The CDR3 contains 15 residues. Followed over time, Seattle patients had been enrolled while infection was active. As originally analysed: Using reference gene primer amplification, nucleated cell counts were estimated. Assay: immunoSEQ multiplex PCR; the TCRdb copy retains only in-frame clones and omits some. The DNA was the basis for D and trimming; V, J and clone size are from that table. Altogether around 260,000 clones are present, roughly 80% being singletons, with the ten largest covering approximately 14%. The data are from a study of blood T cell repertoires in COVID-19. Background on the study: Sites in the United States, Italy and Spain provided acute and convalescent COVID-19 samples. T cells, B-cell-depleted T cells, or PBMCs provided the cDNA or gDNA that served as material.

Material: peripheral blood. This chain links TRBV7-9 with TRBJ2-5, with a weak D call TRBD1 (6 bases). This clonotype was obtained from an older person with COVID-19, enrolled during active disease. The DNA of the CDR3 is TGTGCCAGCAGCTTACGGCAGGGGAATCGAGAGACCCAGTACTTC. This encodes CASSLRQGNRETQYF. The whole variable domain, remainder taken from reference TRBV7-9 and TRBJ2-5, is DTGVSQNPRHKITKRGQNVTFRCDPISEHNRLYWYRQTLGQGPEFLTYFQNEAQLEKSRLLSDRFSAERPKGSFSTLEIQRTEQGDSAMYLCASSLRQGNRETQYFGPGTRLLVL.